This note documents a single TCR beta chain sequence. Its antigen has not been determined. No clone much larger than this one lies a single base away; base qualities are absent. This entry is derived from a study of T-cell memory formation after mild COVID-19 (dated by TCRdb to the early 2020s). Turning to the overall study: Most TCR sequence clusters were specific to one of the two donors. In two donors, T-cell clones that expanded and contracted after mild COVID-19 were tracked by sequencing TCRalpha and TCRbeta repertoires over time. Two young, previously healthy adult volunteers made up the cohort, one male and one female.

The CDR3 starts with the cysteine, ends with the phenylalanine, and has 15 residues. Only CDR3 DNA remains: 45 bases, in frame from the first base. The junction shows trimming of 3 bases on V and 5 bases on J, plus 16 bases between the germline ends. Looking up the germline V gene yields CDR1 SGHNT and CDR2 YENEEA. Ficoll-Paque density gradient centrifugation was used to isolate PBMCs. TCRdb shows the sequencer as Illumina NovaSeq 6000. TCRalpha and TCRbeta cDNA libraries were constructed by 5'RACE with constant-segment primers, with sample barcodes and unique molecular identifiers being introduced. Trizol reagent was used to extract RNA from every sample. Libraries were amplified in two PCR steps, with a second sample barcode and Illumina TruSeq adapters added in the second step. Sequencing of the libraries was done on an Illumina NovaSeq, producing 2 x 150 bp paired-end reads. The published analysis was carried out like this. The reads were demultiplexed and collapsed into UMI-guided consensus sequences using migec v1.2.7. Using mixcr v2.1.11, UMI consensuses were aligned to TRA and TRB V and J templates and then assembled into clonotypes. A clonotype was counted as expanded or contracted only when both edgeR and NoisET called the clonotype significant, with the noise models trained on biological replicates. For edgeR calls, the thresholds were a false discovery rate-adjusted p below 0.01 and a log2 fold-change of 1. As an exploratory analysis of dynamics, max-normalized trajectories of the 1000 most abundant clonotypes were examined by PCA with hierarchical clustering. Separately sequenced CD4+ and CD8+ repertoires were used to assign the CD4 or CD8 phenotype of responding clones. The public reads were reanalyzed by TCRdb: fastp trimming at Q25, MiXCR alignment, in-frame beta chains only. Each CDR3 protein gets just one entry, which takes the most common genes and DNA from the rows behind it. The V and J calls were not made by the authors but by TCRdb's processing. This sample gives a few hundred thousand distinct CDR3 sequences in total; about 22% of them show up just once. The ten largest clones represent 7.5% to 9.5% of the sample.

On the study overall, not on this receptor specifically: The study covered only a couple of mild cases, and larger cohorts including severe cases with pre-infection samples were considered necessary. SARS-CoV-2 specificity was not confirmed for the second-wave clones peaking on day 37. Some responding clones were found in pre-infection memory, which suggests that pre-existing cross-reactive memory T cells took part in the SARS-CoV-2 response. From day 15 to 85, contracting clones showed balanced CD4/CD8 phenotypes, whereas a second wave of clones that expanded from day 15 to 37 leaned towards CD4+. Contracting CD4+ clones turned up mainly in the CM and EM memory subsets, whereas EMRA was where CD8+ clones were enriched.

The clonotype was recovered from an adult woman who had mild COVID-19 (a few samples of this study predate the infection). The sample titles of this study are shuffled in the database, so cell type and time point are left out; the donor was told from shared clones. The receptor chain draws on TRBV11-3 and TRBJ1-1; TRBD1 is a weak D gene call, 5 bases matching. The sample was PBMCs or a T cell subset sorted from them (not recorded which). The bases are TGTGCCAGCAGCTTGGGGGGGTTGTCGCGAACTGAAGCTTTCTTT. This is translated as CASSLGGLSRTEAFF. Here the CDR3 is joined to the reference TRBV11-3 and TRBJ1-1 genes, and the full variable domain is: EAGVVQSPRYKIIEKKQPVAFWCNPISGHNTLYWYLQNLGQGPELLIRYENEEAVDDSQLPKDRFSAERLKGVDSTLKIQPAELGDSAVYLCASSLGGLSRTEAFFGQGTRLTVV.